Shown below are 9 T cell receptor beta chains from a single sample sequenced in a study of shared clonotypes between healthy human individuals. Libraries were prepared by immunoSEQ multiplex PCR; TCRdb keeps only in-frame clonotypes and omits some of them. Of some 2.1 million clones listed, 85% to 95% are singletons. Terminally differentiated effector memory CD45RA+ cells were left out of the naive CD8 fraction, which was CD45RO-negative and positively selected for CCR7. The specimen was naive CD8+ T cells from PBMCs. These receptors were obtained from a man younger than 30 in good health. Some clones in this sample may be carry-over from other donors' samples.

This clone was recorded once. V is TRBV20-1 and J is TRBJ2-5, with D hard to call. The CDR3 consists of 10 residues. CDR1 DFQATT and CDR2 SNEGSKA come from the germline V gene (reference sequence). V was pared by 5 bases and J by 2 bases, with 3 bases between. CDR3 DNA sequence: TGCAGTGCTCTACAAGAGACCCAGTACTTC. This translates into CSALQETQYF.

The gene calls are TRBV4-1 and TRBJ1-5; tentative D call: TRBD1 (5 bases). The germline gives CDR1 MGHRA, CDR2 YSYEKL. The CDR3 is 15 amino acids. The V gene lost 4 bases and the J gene lost 5 bases, with 15 bases spanning the gap. The CDR3 bases are TGCGCCAGCAGCCGGGGGGGGACGGAGTATCAGCCCCAGCATTTT. The encoded protein is CASSRGGTEYQPQHF.

CDR3 amino acids: CASSLITRAKNIQYF. For the CDR3, the DNA is TGTGCCAGCAGCTTAATTACCCGGGCCAAAAACATTCAGTACTTC. The chain couples TRBV7-9 to TRBJ2-4; D not certain. Germline loops: CDR1 SEHNR, CDR2 FQNEAQ (reference sequence). The length of the CDR3 is 15 residues. Trimming removed 2 bases at V and 1 base at J, with 9 bases between.

The V gene is TRBV28, the J gene TRBJ2-5; tentatively, D is TRBD1 (5 bases). This CDR3 spans 12 amino acids. The germline CDR1 and CDR2 sequences are MDHEN and SYDVKM. V lost 7 bases and J lost 10, with 16 bases in between. This CDR3 reads CASTRTGTHQYF. DNA of the CDR3: TGTGCCAGCACCCGAACAGGCACCCACCAGTACTTC.

This clone was detected once. J is TRBJ1-2 and V is TRBV19; D perhaps matches TRBD1 (6 bases). This CDR3 contains 13 residues. Germline V lookup: CDR1 LNHDA, CDR2 SQIVND (reference sequence). Between the trimmed V and J ends, which lost 4 bases and 4 bases, there was a span of 10 bases. CDR3 in amino acids: CASSNQGTYGYTF. The DNA of the CDR3 is TGTGCCAGTAGTAACCAGGGGACCTATGGCTACACCTTC.

The chain joins TRBV11-2 to TRBJ2-5; D gene ambiguous. V lost 5 bases to trimming and J lost 4 bases, with 14 bases between them. Germline CDR1 and CDR2: SGHAT and FQNNGV. The CDR3 length is 14 residues. This chain's CDR3 is CASSLRIVLETQYF. CDR3 coding DNA: TGTGCCAGCAGCCTAAGAATAGTCTTAGAGACCCAGTACTTC.

This clone appeared a single time. At the DNA level, this CDR3 is encoded by other sequences in the same sample as well. This sequence joins TRBV7-9 and TRBJ1-1; D remains ambiguous. Germline values: CDR1 SEHNR, CDR2 FQNEAQ (reference sequence). The CDR3 runs 15 residues. V shed 3 bases and J shed 0 bases, with 11 bases lying between them. The DNA of the CDR3 is TGTGCCAGCAGCTTCCCCCCCGGCATGAACACTGAAGCTTTCTTT. Protein sequence: CASSFPPGMNTEAFF.

The chain is built from TRBV27 and TRBJ1-5; the D is unclear. V shed 0 bases and J shed 1 base, with 10 bases lying between them. The CDR3 runs to 16 residues. CDR1 is MNHEY, CDR2 SMNVEV, per germline (reference sequence). In DNA, the CDR3 is TGTGCCAGCAGTTTATCTCGGGATGGGAGCAATCAGCCCCAGCATTTT. Amino acids: CASSLSRDGSNQPQHF.

The V and J genes are TRBV28 and TRBJ2-1; 9 positions match TRBD1. Trimming took 6 bases from V and 7 from J; bases not matched to a gene: 10. The CDR3 is 15 residues long. Per germline, CDR1 MDHEN and CDR2 SYDVKM. The CDR3 DNA is TGTGCCAGCAGCTGGGGGGACAGGGTGTTGAATGAGCAGTTCTTC. Its protein product is CASSWGDRVLNEQFF.